This T cell receptor beta chain came from a study of blood T cell repertoires in COVID-19. The wider study: COVID-19 samples collected from the United States, Italy and Spain covered acute and convalescent phases. PBMCs, B-cell-depleted T cells, or T cells provided the cDNA or gDNA that made up the material.

Generated by immunoSEQ multiplex PCR, the TCRdb table keeps only in-frame clones and is missing some. This table has about 220,000 clones, around 80% appearing once. Sequencing used peripheral blood. This clonotype originated in a man aged 50 or older with active or convalescent COVID-19.

DNA for the CDR3: TGTGCCAGTAGTATAGGCCCCGACAGGGACACAGATACGCAGTATTTT. The encoded protein is CASSIGPDRDTDTQYF. The chain couples TRBV19 to TRBJ2-3; TRBD1 agrees at 7 bases. The CDR3 is made up of 16 amino acids. Germline CDR1 and CDR2: LNHDA and SQIVND (reference sequence). V gave up 1 base and J gave up 2 bases; unmatched junction bases: 6.